This T cell receptor (beta chain) was captured in a study of T-cell reconstitution after alpha-beta-depleted transplantation in children. Preparation of the TCRbeta library involved a method that used unique molecular identifiers. MiXCR, run by TCRdb on the PCR reads, gives a single entry per CDR3 protein. This table has hundreds of thousands of distinct CDR3 sequences, around a sixth appearing once. CDR3 length equals 15 residues. Trimming cost V 3 bases and J 4 bases; bases outside gene matches: 7. The germline CDR1 and CDR2 sequences are SGHTA and FQGNSA. The V and J genes are TRBV7-2 and TRBJ2-7; 9 bases are shared with TRBD1. The TCR sequence derives from a human donor who donated a stem cell graft to a child with acute myeloid leukemia. Material: PBMCs from the stem cell graft donor, obtained from the stem cell graft. The CDR3 nucleotides are TGTGCCAGCAGCTTCGCCCGGGACAGGGTTTACGAGCAGTACTTC. Translating it yields CASSFARDRVYEQYF.